This T cell receptor (beta chain) comes out of a study of blood T cells in healthy people across ages. Broader study findings: With age, beta diversity per million T cells declined roughly linearly, significantly by 40. Estimated diversity that came from one million T cells was considered an underestimate.

This clonotype was counted many times. Its antigen is unknown. Then a second PCR, running roughly 7 to 11 cycles, was carried out with a sample-barcoded 5' primer and a J-beta primer mix. A template-switch adaptor containing 12 random nucleotides labeled each cDNA molecule. Via MiXCR, TCRdb re-called the 5' RACE reads, giving one row per CDR3 protein. The sample includes 700,000 or so distinct CDR3 sequences, about 20% of them seen just once. Per sample, a minimum of 6 million PBMCs were isolated. Trimming took off 7 bases at V and 0 bases at J, with 12 bases between the two ends. The V gene's germline CDR1 is MRHNA and CDR2 SNTAGT. CDR3 length: 14 residues.

The sample taken for sequencing was blood. This chain links TRBV6-4 with TRBJ1-2; no definite D call. This TCR was sampled from a man between 65 and 85 years old in good health. This CDR3 is CASKSTEANYGYTF. For the CDR3, the DNA is TGTGCCAGCAAATCTACCGAGGCTAACTATGGCTACACCTTC.